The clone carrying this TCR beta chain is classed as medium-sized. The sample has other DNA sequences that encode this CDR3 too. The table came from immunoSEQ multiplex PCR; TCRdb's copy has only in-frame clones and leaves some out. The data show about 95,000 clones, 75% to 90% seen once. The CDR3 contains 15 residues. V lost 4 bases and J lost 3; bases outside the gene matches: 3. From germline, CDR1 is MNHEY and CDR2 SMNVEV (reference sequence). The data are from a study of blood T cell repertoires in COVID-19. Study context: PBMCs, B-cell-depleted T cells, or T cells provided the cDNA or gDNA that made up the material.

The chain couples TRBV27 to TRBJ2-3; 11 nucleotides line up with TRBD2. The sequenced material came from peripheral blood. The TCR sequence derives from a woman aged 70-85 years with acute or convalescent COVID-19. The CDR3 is CASSSGTSGTDTQYF. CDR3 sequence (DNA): TGTGCCAGCAGTTCGGGGACTAGCGGAACAGATACGCAGTATTTT.